This TCR beta chain stems from a study of blood T cell repertoires in COVID-19 (TCRdb year 2020). Broadly, across the study: Samples from collaborators originated in the United States, Italy and Spain and spanned both the acute and convalescent phases of COVID-19. The prospective study material was composed of cDNA or gDNA derived from T cells, B-cell-depleted T cells, or PBMCs. Deeply sampled blood TCRbeta repertoires from subjects exposed to, actively infected with, or recovered from COVID-19 were included in the dataset. The repertoires were released in a freely available public database meant as a resource for research on the immune response to SARS-CoV-2. Samples were obtained from the ongoing ImmuneRACE study (first 160 participants) and from roughly 1,300 subjects provided by 6 global collaborators. The sample metadata nearly always contained a de-identified subject ID, COVID-19 status, age in years and sex. HLA class I and class II types, where available, came from metadata supplied by the sample provider rather than from assay-based typing. Findings and caveats that apply to the study as a whole: How much clinical and demographic metadata was included differed by source and by participant, and the metadata was provided uncurated.

Counted from cysteine to phenylalanine, this CDR3 has 17 amino acids. CDR3 DNA is the only sequence kept; it has 51 bases, read in frame from the first base. CDR1 and CDR2 (MDHEN, SYDVKM) derive from the germline V gene. V is trimmed back by 2 bases and J by 1 base, and the junction contains 8 bases that no gene match accounts for. With respect to this clone: Its antigen remains undetermined. The record has no base qualities; no much larger clone is one base away.

The immunoSEQ Assay, a bias-controlled multiplex PCR, was used to amplify TCRbeta CDR3 regions from genomic DNA. In the source study's methods: Within the assay, amplification of reference gene primers was used to estimate how many nucleated cells each sample contained. To quantify the absolute abundance of each unique TCRbeta CDR3 rearrangement, sequence reads were collapsed and filtered. For each sample, productive Simpson clonality was calculated by taking the square root of Simpson's diversity index across productive rearrangements. TCRdb carries this immuneACCESS record with in-frame sequences only. Its versions omit some clonotypes, under half of them owing to an unresolved V gene in the studies checked, with the rest unexplained. The V and J calls and clone size come from that table; D and trimming were worked out from the DNA. This sample comprises around 200,000 clones, roughly 85% of them detected only once. The ten most abundant clones make up roughly 2.7% of the sample.

Whole blood was collected in K2EDTA tubes by collaborating institutions according to the institutions' own protocols. For TCRbeta analysis, collaborators shipped samples in one of three forms: frozen whole blood, isolated PBMCs, or DNA extracted from either of those sample types. This clonotype was sampled from a woman aged 40 to 49 with active or convalescent COVID-19. Sequenced: peripheral blood. The chain joins TRBV28 to TRBJ1-3; TRBD1 matches 7 bases in the middle. CDR3 reads: CASSLGTGDVSGNTIYF. The DNA reads as follows: TGTGCCAGCAGTTTAGGAACAGGGGACGTATCTGGAAACACCATATATTTT.